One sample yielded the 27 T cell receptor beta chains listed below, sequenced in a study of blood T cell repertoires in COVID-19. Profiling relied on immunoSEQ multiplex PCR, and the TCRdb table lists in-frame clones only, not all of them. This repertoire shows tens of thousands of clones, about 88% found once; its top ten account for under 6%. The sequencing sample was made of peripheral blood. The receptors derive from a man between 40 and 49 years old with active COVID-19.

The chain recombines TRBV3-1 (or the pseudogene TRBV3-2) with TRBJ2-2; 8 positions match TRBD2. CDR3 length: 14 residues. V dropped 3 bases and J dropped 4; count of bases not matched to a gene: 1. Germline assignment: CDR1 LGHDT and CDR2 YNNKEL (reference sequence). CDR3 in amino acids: CASSHGTSTGELFF. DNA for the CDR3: TGTGCCAGCAGCCACGGGACTAGCACCGGGGAGCTGTTTTTT.

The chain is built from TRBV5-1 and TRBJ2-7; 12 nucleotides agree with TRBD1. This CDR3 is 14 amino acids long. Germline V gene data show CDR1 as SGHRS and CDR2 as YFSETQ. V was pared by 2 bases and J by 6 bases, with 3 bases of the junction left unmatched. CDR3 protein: CASSFWDRGREQYF. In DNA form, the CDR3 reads TGCGCCAGCAGCTTTTGGGACAGGGGGCGCGAGCAGTACTTC.

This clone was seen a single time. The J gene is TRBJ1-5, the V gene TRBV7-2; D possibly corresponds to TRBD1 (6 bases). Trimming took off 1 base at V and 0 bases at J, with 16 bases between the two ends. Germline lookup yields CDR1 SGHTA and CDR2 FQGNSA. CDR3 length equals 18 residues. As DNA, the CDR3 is TGTGCCAGCAGCTTAGTAGGGGGGGCCCAATATAGCAATCAGCCCCAGCATTTT. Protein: CASSLVGGAQYSNQPQHF.

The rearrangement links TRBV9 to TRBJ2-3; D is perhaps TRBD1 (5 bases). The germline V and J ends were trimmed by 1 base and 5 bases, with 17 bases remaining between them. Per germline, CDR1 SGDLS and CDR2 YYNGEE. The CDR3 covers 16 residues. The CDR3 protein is CASSVTVTGGGDTQYF. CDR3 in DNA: TGTGCCAGCAGCGTAACGGTAACAGGTGGTGGAGATACGCAGTATTTT.

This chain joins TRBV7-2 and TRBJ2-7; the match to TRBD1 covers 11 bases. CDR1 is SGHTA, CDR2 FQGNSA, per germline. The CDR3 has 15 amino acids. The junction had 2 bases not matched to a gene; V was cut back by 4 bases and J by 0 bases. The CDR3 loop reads CASSWGQGDSYEQYF. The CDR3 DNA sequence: TGTGCCAGCAGCTGGGGACAGGGGGACTCCTACGAGCAGTACTTC.

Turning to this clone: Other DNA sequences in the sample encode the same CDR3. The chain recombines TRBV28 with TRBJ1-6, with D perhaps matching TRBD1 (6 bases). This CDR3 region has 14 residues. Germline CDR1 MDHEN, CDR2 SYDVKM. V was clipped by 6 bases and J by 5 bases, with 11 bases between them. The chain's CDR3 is CASSPGHDNSPLHF. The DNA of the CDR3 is TGTGCCAGCAGCCCGGGACATGATAATTCACCCCTCCACTTT.

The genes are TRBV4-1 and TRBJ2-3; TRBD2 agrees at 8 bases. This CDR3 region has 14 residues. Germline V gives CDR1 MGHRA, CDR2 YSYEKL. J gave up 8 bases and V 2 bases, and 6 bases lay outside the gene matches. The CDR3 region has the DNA TGCGCCAGCAGCCAAAAACCACGGGAGGGTACGCAGTATTTT. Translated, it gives CASSQKPREGTQYF.

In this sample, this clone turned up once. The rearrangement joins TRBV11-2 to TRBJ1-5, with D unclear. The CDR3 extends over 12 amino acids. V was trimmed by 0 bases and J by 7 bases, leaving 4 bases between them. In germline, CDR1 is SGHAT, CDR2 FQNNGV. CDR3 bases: TGTGCCAGCAGCTTAGATCGGCAGCCCCAGCATTTT. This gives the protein CASSLDRQPQHF.

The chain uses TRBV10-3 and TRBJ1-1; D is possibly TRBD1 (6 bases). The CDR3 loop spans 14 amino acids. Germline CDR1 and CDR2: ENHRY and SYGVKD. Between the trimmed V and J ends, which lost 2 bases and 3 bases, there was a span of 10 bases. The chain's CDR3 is CAISERTDDTEAFF. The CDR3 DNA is TGTGCCATCAGTGAGAGGACAGACGACACTGAAGCTTTCTTT.

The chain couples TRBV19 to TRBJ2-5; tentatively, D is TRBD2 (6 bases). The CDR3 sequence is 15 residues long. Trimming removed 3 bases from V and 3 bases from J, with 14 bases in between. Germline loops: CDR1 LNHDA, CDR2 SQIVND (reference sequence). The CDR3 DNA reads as TGTGCCAGTAGTATCGCACTCCGGAGGGAAGAGACCCAGTACTTC. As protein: CASSIALRREETQYF.

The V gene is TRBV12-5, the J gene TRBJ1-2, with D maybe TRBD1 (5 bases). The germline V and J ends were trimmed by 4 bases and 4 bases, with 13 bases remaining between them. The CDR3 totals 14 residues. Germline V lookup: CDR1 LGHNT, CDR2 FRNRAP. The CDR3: CASGSGRGGYGYTF. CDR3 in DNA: TGTGCTAGTGGTTCCGGGAGGGGAGGCTATGGCTACACCTTC.

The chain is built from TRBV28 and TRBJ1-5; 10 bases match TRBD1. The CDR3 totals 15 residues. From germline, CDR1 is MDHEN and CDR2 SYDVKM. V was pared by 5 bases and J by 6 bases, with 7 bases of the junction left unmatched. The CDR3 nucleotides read TGTGCCAGCAGTCCGGACAGGGGGTTTGGTCAGCCCCAGCATTTT. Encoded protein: CASSPDRGFGQPQHF.

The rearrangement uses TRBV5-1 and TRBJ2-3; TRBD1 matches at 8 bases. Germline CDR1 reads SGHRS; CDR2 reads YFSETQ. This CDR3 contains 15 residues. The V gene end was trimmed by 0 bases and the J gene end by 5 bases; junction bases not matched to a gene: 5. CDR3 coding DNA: TGCGCCAGCAGCTTGGTGGACAGGGCAAAAGATACGCAGTATTTT. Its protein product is CASSLVDRAKDTQYF. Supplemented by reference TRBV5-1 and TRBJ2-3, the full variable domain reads KAGVTQTPRYLIKTRGQQVTLSCSPISGHRSVSWYQQTPGQGLQFLFEYFSETQRNKGNFPGRFSGRQFSNSRSEMNVSTLELGDSALYLCASSLVDRAKDTQYFGPGTRLTVL.

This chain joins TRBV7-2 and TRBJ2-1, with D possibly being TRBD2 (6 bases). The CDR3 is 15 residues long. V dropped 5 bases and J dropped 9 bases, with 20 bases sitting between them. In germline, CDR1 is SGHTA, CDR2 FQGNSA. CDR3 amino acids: CASSRLGGMTAEQFF. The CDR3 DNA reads TGTGCCAGCAGCCGCCTGGGGGGAATGACGGCTGAGCAGTTCTTC.

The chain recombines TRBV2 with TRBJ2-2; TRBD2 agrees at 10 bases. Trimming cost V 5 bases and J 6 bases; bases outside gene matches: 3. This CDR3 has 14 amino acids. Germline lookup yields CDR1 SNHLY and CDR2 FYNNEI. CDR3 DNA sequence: TGTGCCAGCAGTAGCGGGAGGGTTGCCGGGGAGCTGTTTTTT. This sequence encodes CASSSGRVAGELFF.

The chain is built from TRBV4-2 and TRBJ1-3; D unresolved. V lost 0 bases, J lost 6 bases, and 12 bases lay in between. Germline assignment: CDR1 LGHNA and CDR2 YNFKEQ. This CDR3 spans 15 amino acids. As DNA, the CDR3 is TGTGCCAGCAGCCAAGATTTCCAGGCAGCAAACACCATATATTTT. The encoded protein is CASSQDFQAANTIYF.

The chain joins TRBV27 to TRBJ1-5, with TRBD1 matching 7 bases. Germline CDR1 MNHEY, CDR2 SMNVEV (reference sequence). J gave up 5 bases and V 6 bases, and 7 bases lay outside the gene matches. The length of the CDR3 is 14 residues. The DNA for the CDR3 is TGTGCCAGCAGCCCAGGGGGAGACTATCAGCCCCAGCATTTT. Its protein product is CASSPGGDYQPQHF.

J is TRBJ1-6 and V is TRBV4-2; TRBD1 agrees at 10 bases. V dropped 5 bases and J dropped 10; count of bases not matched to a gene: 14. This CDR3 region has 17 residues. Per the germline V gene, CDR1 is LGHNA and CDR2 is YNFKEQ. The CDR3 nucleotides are TGTGCCAGCAGCTATAGACAGGGGGCGATCCAAGGATCACCCCTCCACTTT. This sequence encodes CASSYRQGAIQGSPLHF.

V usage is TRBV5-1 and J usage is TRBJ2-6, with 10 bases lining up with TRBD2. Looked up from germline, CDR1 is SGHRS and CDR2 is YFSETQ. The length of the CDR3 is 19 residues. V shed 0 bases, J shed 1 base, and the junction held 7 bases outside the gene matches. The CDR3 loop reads CASSLEGLAGVSGANVLTF. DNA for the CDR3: TGCGCCAGCAGCTTGGAAGGGCTAGCGGGAGTATCTGGGGCCAACGTCCTGACTTTC. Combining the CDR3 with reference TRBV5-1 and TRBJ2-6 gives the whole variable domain KAGVTQTPRYLIKTRGQQVTLSCSPISGHRSVSWYQQTPGQGLQFLFEYFSETQRNKGNFPGRFSGRQFSNSRSEMNVSTLELGDSALYLCASSLEGLAGVSGANVLTFGAGSRLTVL.

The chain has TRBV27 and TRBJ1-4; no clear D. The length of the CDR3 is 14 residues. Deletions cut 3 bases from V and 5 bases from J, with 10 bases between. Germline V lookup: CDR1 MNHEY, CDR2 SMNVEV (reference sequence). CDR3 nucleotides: TGTGCCAGCAGTTTCGGGAGGACGAATGAAAAACTGTTTTTT. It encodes CASSFGRTNEKLFF. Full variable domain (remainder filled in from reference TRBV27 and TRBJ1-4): EAQVTQNPRYLITVTGKKLTVTCSQNMNHEYMSWYRQDPGLGLRQIYYSMNVEVTDKGDVPEGYKVSRKEKRNFPLILESPSPNQTSLYFCASSFGRTNEKLFFGSGTQLSVL.

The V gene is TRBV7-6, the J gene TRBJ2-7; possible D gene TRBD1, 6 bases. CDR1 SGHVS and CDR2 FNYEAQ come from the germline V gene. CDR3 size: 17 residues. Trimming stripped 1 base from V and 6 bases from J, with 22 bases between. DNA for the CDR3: TGTGCCAGCAGCTTAGGTGTTGGGCGGAAGGGGGTAAGCGAGCAGTACTTC. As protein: CASSLGVGRKGVSEQYF. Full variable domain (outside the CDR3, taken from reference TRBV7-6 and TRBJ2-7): GAGVSQSPRYKVTKRGQDVALRCDPISGHVSLYWYRQALGQGPEFLTYFNYEAQQDKSGLPNDRFSAERPEGSISTLTIQRTEQRDSAMYRCASSLGVGRKGVSEQYFGPGTRLTVT.

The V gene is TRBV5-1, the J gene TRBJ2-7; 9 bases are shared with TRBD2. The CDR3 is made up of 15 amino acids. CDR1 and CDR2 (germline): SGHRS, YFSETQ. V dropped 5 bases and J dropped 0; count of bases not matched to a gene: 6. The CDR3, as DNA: TGCGCCAGCAGAGGGGCTAGCGGGGTCTCCTACGAGCAGTACTTC. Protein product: CASRGASGVSYEQYF.

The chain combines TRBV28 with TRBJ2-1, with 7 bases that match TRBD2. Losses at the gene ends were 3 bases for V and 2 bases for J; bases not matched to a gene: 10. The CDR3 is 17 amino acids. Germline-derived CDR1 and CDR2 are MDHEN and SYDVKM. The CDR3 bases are TGTGCCAGCAGTTTGCTTGGCGGGAGTGAGACCTACAATGAGCAGTTCTTC. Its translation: CASSLLGGSETYNEQFF.

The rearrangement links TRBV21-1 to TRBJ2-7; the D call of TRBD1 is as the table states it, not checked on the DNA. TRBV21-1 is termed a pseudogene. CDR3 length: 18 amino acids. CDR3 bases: TGTGCCAGCAGCAACTTCCCCGGCGGTCGGGACACCTCCTACGAGCAGTACTTC. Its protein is CASSNFPGGRDTSYEQYF.

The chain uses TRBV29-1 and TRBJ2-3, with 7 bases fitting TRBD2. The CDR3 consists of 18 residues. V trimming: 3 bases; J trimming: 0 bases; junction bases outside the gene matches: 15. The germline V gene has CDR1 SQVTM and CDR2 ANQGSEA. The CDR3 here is CSVDELADQSSSTDTQYF. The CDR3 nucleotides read TGCAGCGTTGACGAGCTAGCGGATCAATCCTCTAGCACAGATACGCAGTATTTT.

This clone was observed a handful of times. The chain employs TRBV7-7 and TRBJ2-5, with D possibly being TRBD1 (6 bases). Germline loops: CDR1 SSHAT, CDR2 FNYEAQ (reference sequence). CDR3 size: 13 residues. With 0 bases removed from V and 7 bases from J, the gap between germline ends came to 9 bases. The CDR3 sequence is CASSLAGGGTQYF. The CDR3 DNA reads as TGTGCCAGCAGCTTAGCAGGGGGTGGGACCCAGTACTTC.

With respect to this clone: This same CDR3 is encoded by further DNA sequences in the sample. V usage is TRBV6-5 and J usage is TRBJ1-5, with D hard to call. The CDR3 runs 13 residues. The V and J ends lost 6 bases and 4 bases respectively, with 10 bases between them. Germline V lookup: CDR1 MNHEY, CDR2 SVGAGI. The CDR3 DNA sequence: TGTGCCAGCAGCCTCCGCGGGAATCAGCCCCAGCATTTT. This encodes CASSLRGNQPQHF.